The T cell receptor (beta chain) under discussion was sequenced for a study of blood T cell repertoires in COVID-19. For the study at large: PBMCs, B-cell-depleted T cells, or T cells were the source of the cDNA or gDNA that made up the material.

Germline V CDR1 and CDR2: DFQATT, SNEGSKA (reference sequence). V lost 3 bases and J 0 bases, leaving 6 bases between the germline ends. The CDR3 sequence is 13 residues long. Source study methods: Amplification of reference gene primers was used by the study to estimate nucleated cell counts. Libraries were prepared by immunoSEQ multiplex PCR; TCRdb keeps only in-frame clonotypes and omits some of them. For V, J and clone size, that table is used; D and trimming come from the DNA. The data show about 210,000 clones, with roughly 85% seen just once and less than 5.5% held by the top ten. The J gene is TRBJ1-3, the V gene TRBV20-1; D is uncertain. This receptor was obtained from a woman older than 75 with acute or convalescent COVID-19. The sequencing sample was made of peripheral blood. For the CDR3, the DNA is TGCAGTGCTAGTCGTTCCTCTGGAAACACCATATATTTT. Amino acids: CSASRSSGNTIYF.